These T cell receptor beta chains were read from a single sample in a study of cytomegalovirus exposure and HLA in healthy donors. The data were produced by immunoSEQ multiplex PCR, yet TCRdb's version contains in-frame clones alone and is incomplete. In all, the sample yields approximately 50,000 clones. The sample comprised PBMCs. The origin of the receptors is a woman aged 40 to 55 in good health and CMV-seronegative. The conserved cysteine and the conserved F or W are not part of the CDR3 here. Each record gives: D gene, V gene, CDR3 protein. The D gene is left open where the match is weak.

>TRBD2|TRBV6-5
ASSTRRGGNEQF
>TRBD2|TRBV19
ASSTRLAGRNGETQY
>TRBD1|TRBV4-2
ASSQEPPRQGVSDNEQF
>TRBD1|TRBV2
ASMQDRGITEAF
>NA|TRBV5-1
ASSPLVGGVSYEQY
>NA|TRBV5-5
ASSSFTGNSGNTIY
>TRBD1|TRBV5-1
ASSPGGAPEKLF
>NA|TRBV6-1
ASSDDAGSYNEQF
>TRBD1|TRBV18
ASSPPSGGTEAF
>TRBD2|TRBV19
ASSGPPGGLAGGPEETQY
>TRBD1|TRBV7-3
ASSSHRGLTGELF
>NA|TRBV19
ASSPGPNQPQH
>NA|TRBV27
ASSVEWLADDTGELF
>NA|TRBV4-2
ASSQDEGLGGYT
>NA|TRBV11-1
ASSLQDSGANVLT
>TRBD2|TRBV10-3
AISDLLAGEEGEETQY